This T cell receptor beta chain was sequenced during a study of blood T cell repertoires in COVID-19. Study as a whole: Samples came from the United States, Italy and Spain, spanning acute and convalescent COVID-19.

The CDR3 sequence is 16 residues long. V shed 6 bases, J shed 0 bases, and the junction held 6 bases outside the gene matches. Germline CDR1 MRHNA, CDR2 SNTAGT. Using immunoSEQ multiplex PCR, the repertoire was profiled, and TCRdb retains in-frame clones only, with some absent. Counted here are tens of thousands of clones, roughly nine tenths occurring once; the ten biggest clones make up over 0.3%. The source material was peripheral blood. The chain employs TRBV6-4 and TRBJ2-3; TRBD2 aligns across 10 bases. The source is a man aged 50 to 60 with COVID-19, enrolled during active disease. The CDR3 loop is CASRNKAGGSTDTQYF. The CDR3 bases are TGTGCCAGCAGAAACAAAGCGGGAGGGAGCACAGATACGCAGTATTTT.